The 29 T cell receptor beta chains below were found in one sample sequenced in a study of blood T cell repertoires in COVID-19. Profiling relied on immunoSEQ multiplex PCR, and the TCRdb table lists in-frame clones only, not all of them. The table includes more than 150,000 clones, approximately 85% detected once. Sequenced: peripheral blood. These receptor sequences come from a woman older than 75 with acute or convalescent COVID-19.

This chain uses TRBV6-5 with TRBJ2-1; TRBD2 aligns across 7 bases. V shed 5 bases and J 6 bases; nucleotides not matched to a gene: 10. Germline assignment: CDR1 MNHEY and CDR2 SVGAGI. This CDR3 contains 15 residues. The CDR3 bases are TGTGCCAGCAGTCGCGGCGGGAGAGGATCCAATGAGCAGTTCTTC. Protein product: CASSRGGRGSNEQFF.

The chain recombines TRBV2 with TRBJ2-1; no clear D gene. This CDR3 spans 17 amino acids. Per the germline V gene, CDR1 is SNHLY and CDR2 is FYNNEI. V lost 3 bases and J 6 bases, leaving 21 bases between the germline ends. CDR3 loop: CASSEGPRLLAFNEQFF. As DNA, the CDR3 is TGTGCCAGCAGTGAGGGTCCGCGACTTTTAGCCTTCAATGAGCAGTTCTTC.

This sequence joins TRBV10-2 and TRBJ2-7; D is perhaps TRBD2 (6 bases). This CDR3 contains 15 residues. CDR1 and CDR2 (germline): WSHSY, SAAADI. Trimming cost V 0 bases and J 7 bases, with 16 bases left between them. The CDR3 DNA reads as TGCGCCAGCAGTGAGTCGGGACTCCTCGGCGGGGAGCAGTACTTC. It yields the protein CASSESGLLGGEQYF.

V and J are TRBV10-3 and TRBJ1-1; D unresolved. This CDR3 has 14 amino acids. Per the germline V gene, CDR1 is ENHRY and CDR2 is SYGVKD. With 6 bases removed from V and 1 base from J, the gap between germline ends came to 12 bases. The CDR3 here is CAIRAFAENTEAFF. The CDR3 DNA reads as TGTGCCATCAGAGCTTTCGCGGAGAACACTGAAGCTTTCTTT.

This chain joins TRBV5-5 and TRBJ2-5; D is ambiguous. CDR3 length: 15 residues. Germline CDR1 and CDR2: SGHKS and YYEKEE (reference sequence). V shed 6 bases and J shed 9 bases, with 24 bases lying between them. Here the CDR3 reads CASTPSWMERNAQYF. The CDR3 bases are TGTGCCAGCACCCCGTCATGGATGGAGAGAAACGCCCAGTACTTC.

This chain joins TRBV4-3 and TRBJ2-1; D may be TRBD1 (6 bases). V lost 1 base to trimming and J lost 3 bases, with 25 bases between them. The CDR3 loop spans 20 amino acids. Germline V lookup: CDR1 LGHNA, CDR2 YSLEER. CDR3 DNA sequence: TGCGCCAGCAGCCAAGCCCTCCGAGGACAGATAAGAGGGCGCTACAATGAGCAGTTCTTC. This codes for CASSQALRGQIRGRYNEQFF.

The chain joins TRBV15 to TRBJ2-1; 8 nucleotides match TRBD1. This CDR3 region has 17 residues. CDR1 LNHNV and CDR2 YYDKDF come from the germline V gene (reference sequence). With 1 base clipped from V and 1 base from J, the junction kept 6 bases outside the gene matches. The CDR3 DNA sequence: TGTGCCACCAGCAGAGCAGGGGGCCAATTGTCCTACAATGAGCAGTTCTTC. Its protein is CATSRAGGQLSYNEQFF.

The gene calls are TRBV5-8 and TRBJ2-7, with 9 bases fitting TRBD2. CDR1 SGHTS and CDR2 YDEGEE come from the germline V gene. V lost 5 bases to trimming and J lost 0 bases; unmatched junction nucleotides: 6. The CDR3 runs 15 residues. The CDR3 DNA reads TGTGCCAGCAGACGTAGCGGGAGAACCTCCTACGAGCAGTACTTC. Translation gives CASRRSGRTSYEQYF.

V and J are TRBV9 and TRBJ2-7; weak D call: TRBD2 (6 bases). Germline loops: CDR1 SGDLS, CDR2 YYNGEE. Trimming removed 4 bases at V and 5 bases at J, with 22 bases between. The CDR3 spans 16 residues. CDR3 in amino acids: CASSFSPGLAGDEQYF. The CDR3 DNA follows: TGTGCCAGCAGCTTCTCTCCGGGACTCGCTGGGGACGAGCAGTACTTC. Looking up the rest from reference TRBV9 and TRBJ2-7 gives the full variable domain: DSGVTQTPKHLITATGQRVTLRCSPRSGDLSVYWYQQSLDQGLQFLIQYYNGEERAKGNILERFSAQQFPDLHSELNLSSLELGDSALYFCASSFSPGLAGDEQYFGPGTRLTVT.

The chain joins TRBV7-3 to TRBJ2-1, with TRBD2 matching 12 bases. Losses at the gene ends were 4 bases for V and 6 bases for J; bases not matched to a gene: 4. Per germline, CDR1 SGHTA and CDR2 FQGTGA. The length of the CDR3 is 15 residues. This CDR3 is CASSYLAGGPNEQFF. CDR3 nucleotides: TGTGCCAGCAGCTATCTAGCGGGAGGGCCCAATGAGCAGTTCTTC.

The rearrangement joins TRBV20-1 to TRBJ1-4, with 8 bases that match TRBD1. This CDR3 contains 11 residues. The junction had 0 bases not matched to a gene; V was cut back by 5 bases and J by 7 bases. Germline values: CDR1 DFQATT, CDR2 SNEGSKA (reference sequence). CDR3 loop: CSAGQGEKLFF. The CDR3, as DNA: TGCAGTGCTGGACAGGGTGAAAAACTGTTTTTT.

CDR3 sequence: CASSIDSPGSGNTIYF. CDR3 DNA: TGTGCCAGTAGTATAGATTCCCCAGGATCTGGAAACACCATATATTTT. The chain combines TRBV19 with TRBJ1-3; D unclear. Looked up from germline, CDR1 is LNHDA and CDR2 is SQIVND (reference sequence). This CDR3 is 16 amino acids long. V was clipped by 0 bases and J by 1 base, with 10 bases between them.

V and J are TRBV14 and TRBJ2-7; 7 bases map to TRBD2. The V and J ends lost 10 bases and 2 bases, in that order; junction bases with no gene match: 2. Germline CDR1 is SGHDN and CDR2 is FVKESK. The CDR3 has 11 residues. The CDR3 is CATGLAYEQYF. The CDR3, as DNA: TGTGCCACCGGACTAGCCTACGAGCAGTACTTC.

The rearrangement joins TRBV3-1 (or the pseudogene TRBV3-2) to TRBJ2-7; 8 bases agree with TRBD2. The V segment lost 4 bases and the J segment 5 bases; nucleotides outside the gene matches: 4. Germline V CDR1 and CDR2: LGHDT, YNNKEL (reference sequence). CDR3 length: 13 residues. Here the CDR3 reads CASSPAGVDEQYF. The CDR3 region has the DNA TGTGCCAGCAGCCCAGCGGGAGTTGACGAGCAGTACTTC.

The chain couples TRBV29-1 to TRBJ2-5; 9 positions match TRBD1. CDR3 size: 14 residues. CDR1 is SQVTM and CDR2 is ANQGSEA in the germline V gene. The V segment lost 7 bases and the J segment 4 bases; nucleotides outside the gene matches: 10. CDR3 loop: CSASRGQGRETQYF. CDR3 sequence (DNA): TGCAGCGCATCCCGCGGACAGGGGAGAGAGACCCAGTACTTC.

The V call is TRBV27, the J call TRBJ2-6, with TRBD1 identical over 9 bases. V lost 5 bases, J lost 4 bases, and 9 bases stayed unmatched. Germline V gene data show CDR1 as MNHEY and CDR2 as SMNVEV (reference sequence). The CDR3 length is 17 residues. The CDR3 DNA reads as TGTGCCAGCAGTCCCACCGGGACAGGGACCGGGGCCAACGTCCTGACTTTC. Translating gives CASSPTGTGTGANVLTF. Based on the CDR3 plus reference TRBV27 and TRBJ2-6, the full variable domain is EAQVTQNPRYLITVTGKKLTVTCSQNMNHEYMSWYRQDPGLGLRQIYYSMNVEVTDKGDVPEGYKVSRKEKRNFPLILESPSPNQTSLYFCASSPTGTGTGANVLTFGAGSRLTVL.

The chain is built from TRBV7-9 and TRBJ1-6, with D possibly being TRBD1 (6 bases). Germline CDR1 reads SEHNR; CDR2 reads FQNEAQ (reference sequence). CDR3 size: 14 residues. The V end was cut by 1 base, the J end by 7 bases, with 8 bases between. The CDR3 protein is CASSLGDTNSPLHF. CDR3 sequence (DNA): TGTGCCAGCAGCTTAGGGGACACCAATTCACCCCTCCACTTT.

The chain has TRBV5-1 and TRBJ2-1, with 7 bases that match TRBD1. The CDR3 runs 16 residues. The J segment lost 4 bases and the V segment lost 0 bases, leaving 7 bases of the junction unmatched. Germline CDR1 SGHRS, CDR2 YFSETQ. The DNA for the CDR3 is TGCGCCAGCAGCTTGGAAGGGACAGACCTATACAATGAGCAGTTCTTC. As protein: CASSLEGTDLYNEQFF.

The J gene is TRBJ2-1, the V gene TRBV19, with TRBD2 identical over 7 bases. V gave up 7 bases and J gave up 13 bases; unmatched junction bases: 16. CDR1 is LNHDA and CDR2 is SQIVND in the germline V gene (reference sequence). The CDR3 has 14 amino acids. The CDR3 DNA reads as TGTGCCAGTAACAGCGGGATCAGTGCCGGGCAACAGTTCTTC. Amino acid sequence: CASNSGISAGQQFF.

The V gene is TRBV9, the J gene TRBJ1-3; D call uncertain. V lost 3 bases to trimming and J lost 0 bases, with 16 bases between them. The CDR3 covers 17 residues. The germline gives CDR1 SGDLS, CDR2 YYNGEE. CDR3: CASSASLGRTSGNTIYF. DNA for the CDR3: TGTGCCAGCAGCGCCAGCCTTGGGAGAACCTCTGGAAACACCATATATTTT.

V gene TRBV9 combines with J gene TRBJ2-7; TRBD2 is a possible D gene (5 bases). This CDR3 has 16 amino acids. Germline values: CDR1 SGDLS, CDR2 YYNGEE. Trimming shortened V by 1 base and J by 5 bases, and 19 bases separated the two germline ends. The CDR3: CASSVSPQVGDHEQYF. CDR3 DNA sequence: TGTGCCAGCAGCGTATCCCCCCAGGTGGGAGACCACGAGCAGTACTTC.

This rearrangement joins TRBV11-2 to TRBJ1-1; D is possibly TRBD1 (5 bases). The CDR3 runs to 13 residues. The V gene lost 3 bases and the J gene lost 5 bases, with 10 bases spanning the gap. Germline V CDR1 and CDR2: SGHAT, FQNNGV. CDR3 region: CASSFSGKTEAFF. In DNA, the CDR3 is TGTGCCAGCAGCTTTTCAGGGAAGACTGAAGCTTTCTTT.

V is TRBV4-3 and J is TRBJ2-3; 11 bases fit TRBD2. With 0 bases clipped from V and 2 bases from J, the junction kept 4 bases outside the gene matches. The CDR3 sequence is 17 residues long. CDR1 is LGHNA, CDR2 YSLEER, per germline. Here the CDR3 DNA reads TGCGCCAGCAGCCAAGATTCTAGCGGGGGGATCACAGATACGCAGTATTTT. It codes for CASSQDSSGGITDTQYF.

This clone was counted a few times. The chain has TRBV25-1 and TRBJ1-1, with D uncertain. V lost 4 bases and J lost 1, with 19 bases in between. The germline gives CDR1 MGHDK, CDR2 SYGVNS. CDR3 length equals 17 residues. CDR3 protein: CASSGPGGSARNTEAFF. DNA for the CDR3: TGTGCCAGCAGTGGACCAGGAGGATCAGCGCGGAACACTGAAGCTTTCTTT.

The chain couples TRBV13 to TRBJ1-3; D may be TRBD1 (5 bases). The CDR3 has 17 amino acids. Per the germline V gene, CDR1 is PRHDT and CDR2 is FYEKMQ (reference sequence). The ends were cut back, 3 bases at V and 0 bases at J, with 15 bases in the middle. The CDR3 is CASSFWEDTSSGNTIYF. CDR3 nucleotide sequence: TGTGCCAGCAGCTTCTGGGAGGACACGAGCTCTGGAAACACCATATATTTT.

The chain has TRBV7-9 and TRBJ1-2, with D unresolved. The CDR3 spans 13 residues. V was pared by 4 bases and J by 6 bases, with 12 bases between. Germline CDR1 reads SEHNR; CDR2 reads FQNEAQ (reference sequence). The chain's CDR3 is CASSSVSRNGYTF. CDR3 in DNA: TGTGCCAGCAGCTCAGTTTCGAGGAATGGCTACACCTTC.

The chain links TRBV12-3 or TRBV12-4 to TRBJ1-2, with 7 bases identical to TRBD1. V lost 6 bases, J lost 8 bases, and 6 bases stayed unmatched. The CDR3 runs to 12 residues. The CDR3 protein is CASRLQGGGYTF. As DNA, the CDR3 is TGTGCCAGCAGGCTTCAGGGGGGCGGCTACACCTTC.

This sequence joins TRBV6-5 and TRBJ2-5, with 11 bases aligning to TRBD2. CDR1 is MNHEY and CDR2 is SVGAGI in the germline V gene. This CDR3 region has 14 residues. V lost 6 bases and J lost 4; bases outside the gene matches: 4. This CDR3 reads CASRVSGGAETQYF. The CDR3 nucleotides read TGTGCCAGCAGGGTTAGCGGGGGGGCAGAGACCCAGTACTTC.

The chain combines TRBV12-3 or TRBV12-4 with TRBJ1-2, with D uncertain. V was clipped by 3 bases and J by 5 bases, with 10 bases between them. CDR3 length equals 13 residues. Here the CDR3 DNA reads TGTGCCAGCAGTTTTGAGGGTCTGTATGGCTACACCTTC. This gives the protein CASSFEGLYGYTF.